Listed below are T cell receptor beta chains from one sample, sequenced in a study of blood T cell repertoires in COVID-19. This table comes from immunoSEQ multiplex PCR, and its TCRdb copy is limited to in-frame clones, with some not included. The sample contains approximately 270,000 clones, 80% to 90% of which appear only once. Specimen: PBMCs or T cells enriched from blood (not recorded which). These receptors were obtained from a woman aged 25 to 39 with acute COVID-19. The CDR3 runs from the conserved cysteine through the conserved F or W. Fields, in order: D gene, clone size, V gene, J gene, CDR3 protein, CDR3 DNA. A D gene is named only where the DNA matches it firmly. Clone size is shown for a subset of rows, as once, few, many or a class of expanded clone.

NA	NA	TRBV27	TRBJ2-1	CASSNQGERTYNEQFF	TGTGCCAGCAGTAACCAGGGTGAGAGGACCTACAATGAGCAGTTCTTC
NA	NA	TRBV27	TRBJ2-5	CASSLLQETQYF	TGTGCCAGCAGTCTCCTCCAAGAGACCCAGTACTTC
TRBD1	few	TRBV2	TRBJ1-2	CASSKDRGEGYTF	TGTGCCAGCAGTAAAGACAGGGGAGAGGGCTACACCTTC
NA	NA	TRBV30	TRBJ1-5	CAWSVKGASENKFYYSNQPQHF	TGTGCCTGGAGTGTAAAAGGAGCGTCGGAGAACAAGTTTTATTATAGCAATCAGCCCCAGCATTTT
NA	NA	TRBV2	TRBJ2-7	CASSEESLVRGEQYF	TGTGCCAGCAGTGAAGAAAGCCTCGTAAGGGGGGAGCAGTACTTC
TRBD1	NA	TRBV27	TRBJ1-1	CASSYATGLNTEAFF	TGTGCCAGCAGTTATGCGACAGGGTTGAACACTGAAGCTTTCTTT
NA	NA	TRBV14	TRBJ1-3	CASSQYGNTIYF	TGTGCCAGCAGCCAATACGGGAACACCATATATTTT
NA	NA	TRBV3-1/TRBV3-2	TRBJ1-4	CASSQDYGLASDNEKLFF	TGTGCCAGCAGCCAAGATTATGGACTCGCCTCAGATAATGAAAAACTGTTTTTT
NA	NA	TRBV28	TRBJ2-3	CASRRRDPGDTQYF	TGTGCCAGCAGAAGGCGGGACCCCGGAGATACGCAGTATTTT
TRBD2	once	TRBV19	TRBJ2-7	CASGRETSGYEQYF	TGTGCCAGCGGAAGGGAGACTAGCGGCTACGAGCAGTACTTC
TRBD2	NA	TRBV4-1	TRBJ2-1	CASSHQGTTNEQFF	TGCGCCAGCAGCCACCAAGGGACTACCAATGAGCAGTTCTTC
NA	NA	TRBV7-9	TRBJ2-7	CASSLSGGGYEQYF	TGTGCCAGCAGCTTATCCGGTGGAGGCTACGAGCAGTACTTC
NA	NA	TRBV6-5	TRBJ1-2	CASSYSSLWTDYGYTF	TGTGCCAGCAGTTACTCGTCTCTGTGGACAGACTATGGCTACACCTTC
TRBD2	NA	TRBV2	TRBJ2-7	CARAGIDEQYF	TGTGCCAGAGCGGGAATAGACGAGCAGTACTTC
TRBD2	NA	TRBV5-8	TRBJ2-3	CASSPTSGSSIDTQYF	TGTGCCAGCAGCCCGACTAGCGGGAGCTCGATAGATACGCAGTATTTT
NA	NA	TRBV20-1	TRBJ2-1	CSAKSLEQFF	TGCAGTGCTAAATCCCTTGAGCAGTTCTTC
TRBD1	NA	TRBV5-6	TRBJ1-1	CASSSKRQGKNTEAFF	TGTGCCAGCAGCTCAAAGCGACAGGGGAAGAACACTGAAGCTTTCTTT
NA	NA	TRBV2	TRBJ1-2	CASGSGSFNYGYTF	TGTGCCAGCGGATCAGGCTCCTTTAACTATGGCTACACCTTC
NA	NA	TRBV4-1	TRBJ2-1	CASSQGAGDISYNEQFF	TGCGCCAGCAGCCAAGGGGCAGGGGACATCTCCTACAATGAGCAGTTCTTC
TRBD2	NA	TRBV4-2	TRBJ2-3	CASSQEGLAGGPADTQYF	TGTGCCAGCAGCCAAGAGGGACTAGCGGGAGGGCCTGCAGATACGCAGTATTTT
NA	NA	TRBV6-1	TRBJ2-5	CASSELEFGVQETQYF	TGTGCCAGCAGTGAACTTGAGTTCGGGGTCCAAGAGACCCAGTACTTC
TRBD1	NA	TRBV28	TRBJ2-7	CASSYPPFLLTGEIHEQYF	TGTGCCAGCAGTTACCCACCGTTTCTCTTGACAGGGGAGATACACGAGCAGTACTTC
TRBD2	NA	TRBV10-3	TRBJ2-1	CATGTSDEQFF	TGTGCCACCGGGACTAGCGATGAGCAGTTCTTC
NA	once	TRBV24-1	TRBJ2-1	CATSDYAGSGYNEQFF	TGTGCCACCAGTGATTATGCGGGGTCAGGTTACAATGAGCAGTTCTTC
TRBD2	NA	TRBV7-2	TRBJ2-1	CASYVGGLASEQFF	TGTGCCAGCTACGTCGGGGGACTAGCCAGTGAGCAGTTCTTC
NA	NA	TRBV28	TRBJ2-1	CASSGGTAYNEQFF	TGTGCCAGCAGTGGCGGGACAGCCTACAATGAGCAGTTCTTC
NA	once	TRBV27	TRBJ2-6	CASSPFGISGANVLTF	TGTGCCAGCAGTCCCTTTGGCATCTCTGGGGCCAACGTCCTGACTTTC
TRBD1	NA	TRBV5-4	TRBJ1-1	CASSWEQGEAFF	TGTGCCAGCAGCTGGGAACAGGGGGAAGCTTTCTTT
TRBD1	NA	TRBV29-1	TRBJ2-1	CSVVLSGPQGNRNEQFF	TGCAGCGTTGTGTTGAGTGGGCCACAGGGGAATCGTAATGAGCAGTTCTTC
NA	NA	TRBV7-9	TRBJ2-7	CASSPLQGPELQQYF	TGTGCCAGCAGCCCCCTACAGGGCCCCGAGTTGCAGCAGTACTTC
NA	once	TRBV19	TRBJ1-3	CASRPYTPGDGPGNTIYF	TGTGCCAGCCGGCCTTACACCCCAGGGGACGGCCCTGGAAACACCATATATTTT
TRBD1	once	TRBV3-1/TRBV3-2	TRBJ1-2	CASSQPGQGRGDGYTF	TGTGCCAGCAGCCAACCGGGACAGGGGAGGGGGGATGGCTACACCTTC
TRBD1	NA	TRBV5-1	TRBJ1-3	CASSWDRGPGNTIYF	TGCGCCAGCAGCTGGGACAGGGGGCCAGGAAACACCATATATTTT
NA	NA	TRBV28	TRBJ2-1	CASGTYNEQFF	TGTGCCAGCGGTACTTACAATGAGCAGTTCTTC
NA	NA	TRBV28	TRBJ1-2	CAISTGFYGYTF	TGTGCCATCTCGACTGGTTTCTATGGCTACACCTTC
NA	NA	TRBV19	TRBJ2-1	CASSRDDSSYNEQFF	TGTGCCAGTAGTAGAGATGACAGTTCCTACAATGAGCAGTTCTTC
NA	NA	TRBV29-1	TRBJ1-3	CSVEVQGGDGNTIYF	TGCAGCGTTGAAGTGCAGGGTGGGGATGGAAACACCATATATTTT
NA	NA	TRBV5-4	TRBJ2-5	CASSPDTSSQETQYF	TGTGCCAGCAGCCCGGACACGTCCAGTCAAGAGACCCAGTACTTC
NA	NA	TRBV10-1	TRBJ2-2	CASSESVGGTGELFF	TGCGCCAGCAGTGAATCCGTGGGGGGCACCGGGGAGCTGTTTTTT
NA	NA	TRBV4-3	TRBJ2-2	CASSQVAVSGGELFF	TGCGCCAGCAGCCAAGTCGCGGTCTCGGGAGGGGAGCTGTTTTTT